The clone carrying this T cell receptor beta chain appeared a single time. Germline values: CDR1 LNHDA, CDR2 SQIVND (reference sequence). CDR3 length equals 15 residues. Germline trimming cut 1 base from V and 3 bases from J; bases unmatched to any gene: 5. All enrollees were roughly 18 to 89 years old and from around 25 US areas. Cohort 3 recovery required two negative PCRs, clearance, or symptom resolution. This specimen belongs to a study of blood T cell repertoires in COVID-19. Whole-study context: PBMCs, B-cell-depleted T cells, or T cells provided the cDNA or gDNA that made up the material.

Per the original data handling: By means of reference gene primer amplification, nucleated cell counts were estimated. The data were produced by immunoSEQ multiplex PCR, yet TCRdb's version contains in-frame clones alone and is incomplete. Clone size and the V and J calls come from that table; the DNA yielded D and trimming. The sample carries approximately 300,000 clones, roughly nine tenths recorded once. The sequence derives from a woman aged 18-30 years who had recovered from COVID-19. The sequencing sample was made of PBMCs or T cells enriched from blood (not recorded which). The chain employs TRBV19 and TRBJ2-7, with 8 bases fitting TRBD2. The CDR3 sequence: CASSIALAEGYEQYF. As DNA, the CDR3 is TGTGCCAGTAGTATAGCACTAGCGGAAGGCTACGAGCAGTACTTC.